The entry below describes one TCR beta chain. Its antigen is undetermined. The data stem from a study of chemoradiotherapy in HPV16-positive cancers. Sequenced by immunoSEQ multiplex PCR; TCRdb stores in-frame clones only, minus some. The sample yields roughly 32,000 clones, roughly nine tenths seen once. Study-level findings and limits: Candidate HPV-specific clones and E7-related TCR motifs grew in tumor during treatment. Better recurrence-free survival went with HPV-responsive T-cell expansion in HPV16-positive patients.

The germline gives CDR1 SEHNR, CDR2 FQNEAQ (reference sequence). The CDR3 runs to 15 residues. The ends lost 6 bases at V and 7 bases at J; junction bases unmatched: 7. Sequenced here: blood, sampled from a patient who underwent chemoradiotherapy. The chain combines TRBV7-9 with TRBJ2-1, with 12 bases matching TRBD2. This TCR came from a human donor with HPV-associated anogenital cancer. The CDR3 here is CASRRTSGIGNEQFF. The CDR3 DNA follows: TGTGCCAGCAGGCGGACTAGCGGGATAGGGAATGAGCAGTTCTTC.